The 9 T cell receptor beta chains reported below all come from one sample, sequenced in a study of T cell repertoires in cytomegalovirus infection. What these receptors recognize is not known. One entry per CDR3 protein, called by TCRdb with MiXCR from the reads. The table shows around 570,000 distinct CDR3 sequences, with roughly 43% occurring only once. The specimen was cultured PBMCs, collected from culture after CMV antigen stimulation. These receptors all come from a human donor in good health (CMV status not recorded). Some clones in this sample may be carry-over from other donors' samples.

The gene calls are TRBV12-3 or TRBV12-4 and TRBJ2-5; D is unclear. The CDR3 covers 14 residues. Trimming cost V 6 bases and J 5 bases, with 16 bases left between them. CDR3 in DNA: TGTGCCAGCAGGGCTCCTGGTGGGGTGGAGACCCAGTACTTC. This translates into CASRAPGGVETQYF.

The chain joins TRBV18 to TRBJ1-6; tentative D call: TRBD1 (5 bases). This CDR3 is built from 16 residues. The V end lost 3 bases, the J end lost 5 bases, and 14 bases lay between the germline ends. Germline values: CDR1 KGHSH, CDR2 LQKENI. This chain's CDR3 is CASSPFGGENNSPLHF. CDR3 bases: TGTGCCAGCTCACCCTTTGGGGGGGAGAATAATTCACCCCTCCACTTT.

DNA for the CDR3: TGCAGTGCTAGTGCGGAACGACAGGTTTGGGAGACCCAGTACTTC. Its translation: CSASAERQVWETQYF. The rearrangement uses TRBV20-1 and TRBJ2-5; D may be TRBD1 (6 bases). V lost 3 bases and J lost 5, with 19 bases in between. Germline CDR1 is DFQATT and CDR2 is SNEGSKA (reference sequence). The CDR3 extends over 15 amino acids.

The V call is TRBV9, the J call TRBJ2-5; possibly TRBD1 or TRBD2 for D (6 bases each). CDR1 and CDR2 from the germline V gene are SGDLS and YYNGEE. The CDR3 is 15 amino acids. Trimming cost V 0 bases and J 4 bases, with 13 bases left between them. The CDR3 loop is CASSVAVQGGETQYF. The CDR3 DNA follows: TGTGCCAGCAGCGTAGCCGTACAGGGAGGAGAGACCCAGTACTTC.

This chain links TRBV20-1 with TRBJ2-5; no firm D call. V was pared by 3 bases and J by 5 bases, with 10 bases between. Germline values: CDR1 DFQATT, CDR2 SNEGSKA (reference sequence). The CDR3 spans 12 residues. Here the CDR3 reads CSASESPETQYF. DNA of the CDR3: TGCAGTGCTAGTGAGTCCCCGGAGACCCAGTACTTC.

The rearrangement links TRBV7-2 to TRBJ2-3; D is perhaps TRBD1 or TRBD2 (6 bases each). V lost 6 bases and J 0 bases, leaving 10 bases between the germline ends. There are 14 residues in the CDR3. Germline assignment: CDR1 SGHTA and CDR2 FQGNSA. The CDR3 nucleotides are TGTGCCAGCAGGGAAGGGGGGAGCACAGATACGCAGTATTTT. This gives the protein CASREGGSTDTQYF.

The chain is built from TRBV12-3 or TRBV12-4 and TRBJ2-1; D gene ambiguous. Deletions cut 7 bases from V and 3 bases from J, with 10 bases between. CDR3 length: 13 residues. The CDR3 nucleotides are TGTGCCAGCACCAAGACATTCTACAATGAGCAGTTCTTC. The encoded protein is CASTKTFYNEQFF.

In its sample, this clonotype was seen many times. The chain recombines TRBV7-2 with TRBJ1-2; D is uncertain. CDR1 is SGHTA, CDR2 FQGNSA, per germline. The CDR3 contains 14 residues. Trimming removed 0 bases from V and 3 bases from J, with 8 bases in between. The CDR3 sequence is CASSLAAGYYGYTF. For the CDR3, the DNA is TGTGCCAGCAGCTTAGCTGCGGGTTACTATGGCTACACCTTC.

This clonotype was counted between two and nine times. This chain uses TRBV12-3 or TRBV12-4 with TRBJ1-1; D is perhaps TRBD1 (5 bases). The CDR3 contains 14 residues. Trimming removed 3 bases from V and 1 base from J, with 9 bases in between. CDR3 DNA: TGTGCCAGCAGTTTCGGGGCGGGGAACACTGAAGCTTTCTTT. Protein product: CASSFGAGNTEAFF.